Following are 15 T cell receptor beta chains from one sample sequenced in a study of blood T cells in healthy people across ages. Alongside a J-beta primer mix, a sample-barcoded 5' primer served in a second PCR lasting about 6 to 12 cycles. In TCRdb, the 5' RACE reads were re-called with MiXCR into one record per CDR3 protein. Here the sample spans 1,500,000 or so distinct CDR3 sequences, 35% to 45% being singletons. Material for sequencing was blood. The receptors were sampled from a young woman in good health.

The chain joins TRBV27 to TRBJ1-2; TRBD1 matches 7 bases. Looked up from germline, CDR1 is MNHEY and CDR2 is SMNVEV (reference sequence). This CDR3 spans 13 amino acids. Losses at the gene ends were 9 bases for V and 5 bases for J; bases not matched to a gene: 9. In DNA, the CDR3 is TGTGCCAGTTCGATTCAGGGGGGGTATGGCTACACCTTC. This encodes CASSIQGGYGYTF.

The chain employs TRBV25-1 and TRBJ2-1, with D possibly being TRBD1 or TRBD2 (5 bases each). The CDR3 is 14 residues long. Per germline, CDR1 MGHDK and CDR2 SYGVNS. The V end was cut by 7 bases, the J end by 3 bases, with 13 bases between. CDR3 DNA: TGTGCCAGCAAGGGACGAGGGCTCTACAATGAGCAGTTCTTC. This translates into CASKGRGLYNEQFF.

The chain recombines TRBV5-1 with TRBJ2-5; 7 bases map to TRBD1. Germline-derived CDR1 and CDR2 are SGHRS and YFSETQ. This CDR3 region has 15 residues. With V trimmed by 4 bases and J by 4 bases, 10 bases remained unmatched. CDR3 amino acids: CASSIQGTHGETQYF. The CDR3 DNA is TGCGCCAGCAGCATACAGGGGACCCATGGAGAGACCCAGTACTTC. Variable domain in full (rest from reference TRBV5-1 and TRBJ2-5): KAGVTQTPRYLIKTRGQQVTLSCSPISGHRSVSWYQQTPGQGLQFLFEYFSETQRNKGNFPGRFSGRQFSNSRSEMNVSTLELGDSALYLCASSIQGTHGETQYFGPGTRLLVL.

This CDR3 reads CASSYSGTRVIGELFF. In DNA, the CDR3 is TGTGCCAGCAGTTACTCCGGGACTAGAGTGATCGGGGAGCTGTTTTTT. This chain joins TRBV6-6 and TRBJ2-2, with 8 bases fitting TRBD2. V was clipped by 0 bases and J by 7 bases; unmatched bases: 7. This CDR3 has 16 amino acids. Germline CDR1 is MNHNY and CDR2 is SVGAGI (reference sequence).

J is TRBJ2-1 and V is TRBV19; D is ambiguous. V dropped 3 bases and J dropped 10 bases, with 7 bases sitting between them. The CDR3 covers 11 residues. Germline assignment: CDR1 LNHDA and CDR2 SQIVND (reference sequence). The CDR3 is CASSIRREQFF. The DNA of the CDR3 is TGTGCCAGTAGTATTCGGCGGGAGCAGTTCTTC.

The chain couples TRBV27 to TRBJ2-2; TRBD2 matches 7 bases. From germline, CDR1 is MNHEY and CDR2 SMNVEV (reference sequence). The CDR3 spans 14 residues. After removal of 9 bases from V and 2 bases from J, the junction contained 6 bases not matched to a gene. The CDR3 bases are TGTGCCAGTTCCTGGGGGGGTAACACCGGGGAGCTGTTTTTT. Amino acid sequence: CASSWGGNTGELFF.

This clonotype was picked up a small number of times. This chain uses TRBV12-3 or TRBV12-4 with TRBJ2-1; TRBD1 agrees at 10 bases. V lost 5 bases to trimming and J lost 8 bases; unmatched junction nucleotides: 3. CDR3 length: 13 amino acids. The CDR3 region has the DNA TGTGCCAGCAGTCGGGACAGGGGAGATGAGCAGTTCTTC. Residues: CASSRDRGDEQFF.

This clonotype has just a few counts. DNA of the CDR3: TGTGCCAGCAGTACTAGCGTAAGCTCCTACAATGAGCAGTTCTTC. This translates into CASSTSVSSYNEQFF. The V and J genes are TRBV6-1 and TRBJ2-1, with 7 bases matching TRBD2. The CDR3 sequence is 15 residues long. Germline V gene sequence: CDR1 MNHNS, CDR2 SASEGT. With 5 bases clipped from V and 0 bases from J, the junction kept 4 bases outside the gene matches.

J is TRBJ2-1 and V is TRBV28; 7 positions match TRBD1. The DNA end lines up better with TRBJ2-7; the J call may be wrong. The CDR3 spans 16 residues. From germline, CDR1 is MDHEN and CDR2 SYDVKM. The CDR3 coding sequence is TGTGCCAGCAGTTTATGGTACCGACAGGGATCCAATGAGCAGTACTTC. It is translated as CASSLWYRQGSNEQYF.

There are a few counts of this clonotype. The chain carries TRBV20-1 and TRBJ2-1; 8 bases line up with TRBD2. Trimming took 5 bases from V and 5 from J; bases not matched to a gene: 5. This CDR3 is built from 13 residues. The germline V gene encodes CDR1 DFQATT and CDR2 SNEGSKA (reference sequence). CDR3 amino acids: CSAPRTSHNEQFF. In nucleotides, the CDR3 is TGCAGTGCTCCCCGGACTAGCCACAATGAGCAGTTCTTC.

This clonotype was found a few times. This chain links TRBV30 with TRBJ2-7, with 7 positions matching TRBD2. V dropped 3 bases and J dropped 1; count of bases not matched to a gene: 6. Germline loops: CDR1 GTSNPN, CDR2 SVGIG (reference sequence). The CDR3 spans 14 residues. The CDR3 protein is CAWSQRGDSYEQYF. In DNA form, the CDR3 reads TGTGCCTGGAGCCAACGGGGGGATTCCTACGAGCAGTACTTC. Looking up the rest from reference TRBV30 and TRBJ2-7 gives the full variable domain: SQTIHQWPATLVQPVGSPLSLECTVEGTSNPNLYWYRQAAGRGLQLLFYSVGIGQISSEVPQNLSASRPQDRQFILSSKKLLLSDSGFYLCAWSQRGDSYEQYFGPGTRLTVT.

The sample holds a few counts of this clonotype. The V gene is TRBV6-6, the J gene TRBJ1-1, with 8 positions matching TRBD1. The germline CDR1 and CDR2 sequences are MNHNY and SVGAGI (reference sequence). CDR3 size: 17 residues. The J segment lost 3 bases and the V segment lost 6 bases, leaving 15 bases of the junction unmatched. Here the CDR3 reads CASRPYQDRGADTEAFF. CDR3 nucleotides: TGTGCCAGCAGGCCCTACCAAGACAGGGGCGCGGACACTGAAGCTTTCTTT.

This clonotype was seen more than once but under ten times. V and J are TRBV30 and TRBJ1-2; a possible D gene is TRBD1 (5 bases). The CDR3 consists of 12 residues. The V gene lost 1 base and the J gene lost 7 bases, with 10 bases spanning the gap. Germline CDR1 GTSNPN, CDR2 SVGIG (reference sequence). The CDR3 sequence is CAWSGVRAGYTF. DNA for the CDR3: TGTGCCTGGAGTGGAGTCAGGGCTGGCTACACCTTC.

CDR3: CSARETSSKNYGYTF. CDR3 DNA: TGCAGTGCTAGAGAGACTTCTTCAAAAAACTATGGCTACACCTTC. The V call is TRBV20-1, the J call TRBJ1-2, with D hard to call. The CDR3 has 15 amino acids. Per the germline V gene, CDR1 is DFQATT and CDR2 is SNEGSKA (reference sequence). With 0 bases removed from V and 2 bases from J, the gap between germline ends came to 13 bases.

Note on this clonotype: At one end the junction does not follow the germline gene, possibly because of a read error. V gene TRBV27 combines with J gene TRBJ2-7; the match to TRBD2 covers 10 bases. Germline CDR1 is MNHEY and CDR2 is SMNVEV (reference sequence). The CDR3 sequence is 16 residues long. For the CDR3, the DNA is TGTGCCGGCAGCCCTCTTACTAGCGGGATCCTCAAAGAGCAGTACTTC. This sequence encodes CAGSPLTSGILKEQYF.